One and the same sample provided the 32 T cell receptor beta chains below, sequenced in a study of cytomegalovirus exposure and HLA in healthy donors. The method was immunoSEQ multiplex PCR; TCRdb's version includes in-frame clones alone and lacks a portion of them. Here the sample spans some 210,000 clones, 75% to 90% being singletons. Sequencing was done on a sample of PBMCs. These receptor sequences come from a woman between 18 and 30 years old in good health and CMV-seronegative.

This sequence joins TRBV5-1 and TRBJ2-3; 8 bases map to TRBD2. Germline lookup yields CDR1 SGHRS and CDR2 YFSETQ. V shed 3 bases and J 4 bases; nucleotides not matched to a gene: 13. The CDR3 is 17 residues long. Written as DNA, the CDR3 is TGCGCCAGCAGCTCGGGAGGGGCTAGCGGGTCCGCAGATACGCAGTATTTT. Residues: CASSSGGASGSADTQYF.

CDR3 sequence: CASSLDRGRMKAFF. The CDR3 DNA reads TGTGCCAGCAGTCTCGACAGGGGGCGCATGAAAGCTTTCTTT. The chain joins TRBV27 to TRBJ1-1, with 10 bases matching TRBD1. The J segment lost 9 bases and the V segment lost 5 bases, leaving 9 bases of the junction unmatched. This CDR3 is built from 14 residues. Germline CDR1 reads MNHEY; CDR2 reads SMNVEV (reference sequence).

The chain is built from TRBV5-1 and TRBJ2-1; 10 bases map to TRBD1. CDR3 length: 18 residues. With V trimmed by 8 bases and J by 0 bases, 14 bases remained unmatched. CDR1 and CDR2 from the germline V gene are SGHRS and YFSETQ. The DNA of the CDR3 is TGCGCCAGTAAACGGGACAGGGGTTTGGACGCCTCCTACAATGAGCAGTTCTTC. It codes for CASKRDRGLDASYNEQFF.

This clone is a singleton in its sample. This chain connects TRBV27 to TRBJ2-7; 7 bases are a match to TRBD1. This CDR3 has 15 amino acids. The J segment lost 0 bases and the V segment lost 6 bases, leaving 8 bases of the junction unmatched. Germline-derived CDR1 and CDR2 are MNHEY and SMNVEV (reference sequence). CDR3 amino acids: CASSLTGYTSYEQYF. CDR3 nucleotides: TGTGCCAGCAGCCTGACAGGGTACACCTCCTACGAGCAGTACTTC.

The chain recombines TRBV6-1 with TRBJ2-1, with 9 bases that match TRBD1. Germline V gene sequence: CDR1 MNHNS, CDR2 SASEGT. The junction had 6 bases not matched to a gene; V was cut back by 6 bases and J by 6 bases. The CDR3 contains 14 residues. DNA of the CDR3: TGTGCCAGCAGCTACCGGGACAGGGTCAATGAGCAGTTCTTC. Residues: CASSYRDRVNEQFF.

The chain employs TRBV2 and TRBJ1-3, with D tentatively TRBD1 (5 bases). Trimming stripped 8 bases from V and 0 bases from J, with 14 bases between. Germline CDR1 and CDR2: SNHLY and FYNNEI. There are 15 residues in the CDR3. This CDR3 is CASGGEDNSGNTIYF. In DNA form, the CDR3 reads TGTGCCAGCGGCGGTGAGGACAACTCTGGAAACACCATATATTTT.

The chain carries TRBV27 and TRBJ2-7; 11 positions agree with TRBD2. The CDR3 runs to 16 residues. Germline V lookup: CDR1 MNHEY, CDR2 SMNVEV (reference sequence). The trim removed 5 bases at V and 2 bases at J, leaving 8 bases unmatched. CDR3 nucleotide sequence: TGTGCCAGCAGTCCCCGACTAGCGGGACGGACCTACGAGCAGTACTTC. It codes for CASSPRLAGRTYEQYF.

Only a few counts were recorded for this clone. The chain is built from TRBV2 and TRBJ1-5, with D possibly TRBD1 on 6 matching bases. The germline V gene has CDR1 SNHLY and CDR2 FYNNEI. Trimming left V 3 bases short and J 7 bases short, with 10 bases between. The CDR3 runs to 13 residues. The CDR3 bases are TGTGCCAGCAGTGACACAGGGAGCCAGCCCCAGCATTTT. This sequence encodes CASSDTGSQPQHF.

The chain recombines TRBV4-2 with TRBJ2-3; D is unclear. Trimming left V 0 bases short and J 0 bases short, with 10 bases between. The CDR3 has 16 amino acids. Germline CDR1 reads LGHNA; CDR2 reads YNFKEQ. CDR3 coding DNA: TGTGCCAGCAGCCAAGAAGGGATTTCTAGCACAGATACGCAGTATTTT. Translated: CASSQEGISSTDTQYF.

CDR3 amino acids: CSGMTGVGRYYGYTF. The CDR3 DNA follows: TGCAGCGGCATGACAGGGGTTGGCAGGTACTATGGCTACACCTTC. The J gene is TRBJ1-2, the V gene TRBV29-1, with 8 bases aligning to TRBD1. This CDR3 has 15 amino acids. V lost 7 bases to trimming and J lost 3 bases; unmatched junction nucleotides: 13. The germline gives CDR1 SQVTM, CDR2 ANQGSEA.

The CDR3 region has the DNA TGCGCCAGCAGTGAGGAGGGAGGGAGGTATGGCTACACCTTC. Protein sequence: CASSEEGGRYGYTF. This sequence joins TRBV5-1 and TRBJ1-2; D call uncertain. The germline V gene has CDR1 SGHRS and CDR2 YFSETQ. This CDR3 comprises 14 residues. V lost 5 bases and J lost 5, with 16 bases in between. Full variable domain (outside the CDR3, taken from reference TRBV5-1 and TRBJ1-2): KAGVTQTPRYLIKTRGQQVTLSCSPISGHRSVSWYQQTPGQGLQFLFEYFSETQRNKGNFPGRFSGRQFSNSRSEMNVSTLELGDSALYLCASSEEGGRYGYTFGSGTRLTVV.

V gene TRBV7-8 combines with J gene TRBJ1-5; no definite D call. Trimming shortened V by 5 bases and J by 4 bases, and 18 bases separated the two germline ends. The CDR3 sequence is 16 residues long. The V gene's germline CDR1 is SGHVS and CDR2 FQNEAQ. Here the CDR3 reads CASSPGRGPFNQPQHF. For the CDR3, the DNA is TGTGCCAGCAGCCCTGGTAGAGGGCCTTTTAATCAGCCCCAGCATTTT.

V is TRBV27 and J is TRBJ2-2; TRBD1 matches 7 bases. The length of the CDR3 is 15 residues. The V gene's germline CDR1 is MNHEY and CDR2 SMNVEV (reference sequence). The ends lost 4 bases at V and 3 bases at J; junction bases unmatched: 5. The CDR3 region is CASSSLTGDTGELFF. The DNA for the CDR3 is TGTGCCAGCAGTTCCCTAACAGGGGACACCGGGGAGCTGTTTTTT.

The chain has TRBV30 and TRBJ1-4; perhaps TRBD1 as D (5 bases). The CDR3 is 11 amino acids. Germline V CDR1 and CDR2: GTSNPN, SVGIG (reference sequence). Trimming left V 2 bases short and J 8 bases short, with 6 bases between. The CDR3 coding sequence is TGTGCCTGGAGTAACAGGGAAAAACTGTTTTTT. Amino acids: CAWSNREKLFF.

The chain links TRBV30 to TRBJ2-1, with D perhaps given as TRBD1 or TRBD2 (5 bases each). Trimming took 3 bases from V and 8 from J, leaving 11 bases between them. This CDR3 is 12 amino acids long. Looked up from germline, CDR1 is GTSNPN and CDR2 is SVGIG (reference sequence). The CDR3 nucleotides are TGTGCCTGGAGGAGAGGGGTCCATGAGCAGTTCTTC. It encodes CAWRRGVHEQFF.

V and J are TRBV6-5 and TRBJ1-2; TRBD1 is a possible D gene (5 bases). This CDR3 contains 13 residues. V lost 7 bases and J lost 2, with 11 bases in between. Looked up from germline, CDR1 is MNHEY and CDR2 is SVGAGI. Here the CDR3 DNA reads TGTGCCAGCATCTGGGGCACCAACTATGGCTACACCTTC. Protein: CASIWGTNYGYTF.

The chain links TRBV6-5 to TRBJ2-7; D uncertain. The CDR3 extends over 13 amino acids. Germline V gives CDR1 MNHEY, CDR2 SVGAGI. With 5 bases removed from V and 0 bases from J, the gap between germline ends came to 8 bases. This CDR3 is CASSEAGSYEQYF. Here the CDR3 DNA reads TGTGCCAGCAGTGAAGCAGGCTCCTACGAGCAGTACTTC.

The DNA for the CDR3 is TGCAGCGTGGGCTCCTACAATGAGCAGTTCTTC. It yields the protein CSVGSYNEQFF. The chain has TRBV29-1 and TRBJ2-1, with no clear D. The germline V gene has CDR1 SQVTM and CDR2 ANQGSEA. The CDR3 sequence is 11 residues long. Trimming shortened V by 6 bases and J by 0 bases, and 3 bases separated the two germline ends.

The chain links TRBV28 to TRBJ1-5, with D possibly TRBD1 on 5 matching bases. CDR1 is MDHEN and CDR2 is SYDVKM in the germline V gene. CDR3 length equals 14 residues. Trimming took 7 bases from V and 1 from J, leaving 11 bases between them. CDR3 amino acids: CASIPGTSNQPQHF. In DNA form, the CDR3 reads TGTGCCAGCATTCCAGGGACCAGCAATCAGCCCCAGCATTTT.

The DNA of the CDR3 is TGTGCCAGCAGGGGGGATAATGAAAAACTGTTTTTT. This translates into CASRGDNEKLFF. The rearrangement links TRBV6-5 to TRBJ1-4; a weak D match, TRBD1 (5 bases). V lost 6 bases, J lost 4 bases, and 6 bases lay in between. This CDR3 comprises 12 residues. The germline gives CDR1 MNHEY, CDR2 SVGAGI.

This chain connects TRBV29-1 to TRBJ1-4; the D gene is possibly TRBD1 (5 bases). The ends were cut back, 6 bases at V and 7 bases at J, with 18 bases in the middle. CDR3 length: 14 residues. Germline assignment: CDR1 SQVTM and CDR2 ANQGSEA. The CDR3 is CSVAGPSGSEKLFF. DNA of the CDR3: TGCAGCGTCGCGGGGCCCTCGGGGTCTGAAAAACTGTTTTTT.

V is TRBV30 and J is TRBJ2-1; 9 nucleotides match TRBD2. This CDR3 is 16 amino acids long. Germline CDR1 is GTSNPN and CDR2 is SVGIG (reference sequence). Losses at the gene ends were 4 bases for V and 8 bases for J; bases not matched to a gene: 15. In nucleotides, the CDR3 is TGTGCCTGGACTGTACGGTTTAGCGGGAGAAGTCATGAGCAGTTCTTC. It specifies CAWTVRFSGRSHEQFF.

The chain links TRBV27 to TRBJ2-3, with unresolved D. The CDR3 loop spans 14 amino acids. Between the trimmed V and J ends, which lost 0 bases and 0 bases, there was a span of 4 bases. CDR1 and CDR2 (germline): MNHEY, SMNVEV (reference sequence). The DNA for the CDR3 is TGTGCCAGCAGTTTATCAGGTAGCACAGATACGCAGTATTTT. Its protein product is CASSLSGSTDTQYF.

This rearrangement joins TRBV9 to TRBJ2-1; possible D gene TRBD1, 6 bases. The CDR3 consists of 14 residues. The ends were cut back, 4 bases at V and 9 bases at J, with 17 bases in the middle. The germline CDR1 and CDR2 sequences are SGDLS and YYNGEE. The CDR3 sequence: CASSPRGPFGEQFF. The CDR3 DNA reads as TGTGCCAGCAGCCCCAGGGGTCCCTTTGGTGAGCAGTTCTTC.

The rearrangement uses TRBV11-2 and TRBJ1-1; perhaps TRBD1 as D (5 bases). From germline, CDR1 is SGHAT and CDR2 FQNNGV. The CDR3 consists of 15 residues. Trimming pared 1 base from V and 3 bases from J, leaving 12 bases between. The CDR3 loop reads CASSLGTRVDTEAFF. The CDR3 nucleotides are TGTGCCAGCAGCTTAGGGACCAGGGTAGACACTGAAGCTTTCTTT.

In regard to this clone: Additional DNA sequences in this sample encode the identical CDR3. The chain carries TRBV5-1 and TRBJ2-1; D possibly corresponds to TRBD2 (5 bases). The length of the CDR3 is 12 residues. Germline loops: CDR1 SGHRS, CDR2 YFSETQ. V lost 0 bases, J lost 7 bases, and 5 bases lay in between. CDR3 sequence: CASSLGGNEQFF. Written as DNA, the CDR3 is TGCGCCAGCAGCTTGGGAGGGAATGAGCAGTTCTTC.

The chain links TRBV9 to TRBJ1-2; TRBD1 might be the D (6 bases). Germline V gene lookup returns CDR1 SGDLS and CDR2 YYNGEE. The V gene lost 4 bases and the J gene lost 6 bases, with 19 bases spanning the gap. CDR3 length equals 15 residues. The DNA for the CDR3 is TGTGCCAGCAGCCCCTCGGGAGACAGGTATGATGGCTACACCTTC. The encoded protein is CASSPSGDRYDGYTF.

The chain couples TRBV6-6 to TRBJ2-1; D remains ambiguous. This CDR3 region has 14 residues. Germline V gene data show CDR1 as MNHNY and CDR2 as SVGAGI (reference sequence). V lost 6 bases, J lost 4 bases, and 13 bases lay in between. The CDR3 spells CASRTDGRYNEQFF. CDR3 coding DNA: TGTGCCAGCAGGACGGACGGCAGATACAATGAGCAGTTCTTC.

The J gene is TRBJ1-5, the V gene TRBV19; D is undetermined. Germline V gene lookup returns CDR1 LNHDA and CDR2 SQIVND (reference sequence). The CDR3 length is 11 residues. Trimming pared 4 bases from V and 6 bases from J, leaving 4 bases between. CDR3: CASSSGQPQHF. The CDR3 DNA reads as TGTGCCAGTAGTAGCGGTCAGCCCCAGCATTTT.

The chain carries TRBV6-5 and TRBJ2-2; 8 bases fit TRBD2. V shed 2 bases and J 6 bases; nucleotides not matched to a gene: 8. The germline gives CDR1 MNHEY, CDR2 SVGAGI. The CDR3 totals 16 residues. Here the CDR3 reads CASSYLSGIGSGELFF. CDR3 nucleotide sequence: TGTGCCAGCAGTTACCTTAGCGGGATCGGCTCCGGGGAGCTGTTTTTT.

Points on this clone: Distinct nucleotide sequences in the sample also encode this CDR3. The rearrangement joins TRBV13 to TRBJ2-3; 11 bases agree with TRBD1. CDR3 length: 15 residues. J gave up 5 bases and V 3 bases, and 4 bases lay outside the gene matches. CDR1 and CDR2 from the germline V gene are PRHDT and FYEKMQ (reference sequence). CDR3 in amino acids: CASSFRDRGLDTQYF. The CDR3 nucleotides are TGTGCCAGCAGCTTCCGGGACAGGGGGTTAGATACGCAGTATTTT.

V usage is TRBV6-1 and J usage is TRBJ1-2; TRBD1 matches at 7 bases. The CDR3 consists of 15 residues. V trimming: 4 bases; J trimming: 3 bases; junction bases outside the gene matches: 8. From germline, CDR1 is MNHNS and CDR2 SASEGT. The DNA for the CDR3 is TGTGCCAGCAGTGGTTACAGGGGTTCAGACTATGGCTACACCTTC. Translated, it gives CASSGYRGSDYGYTF.